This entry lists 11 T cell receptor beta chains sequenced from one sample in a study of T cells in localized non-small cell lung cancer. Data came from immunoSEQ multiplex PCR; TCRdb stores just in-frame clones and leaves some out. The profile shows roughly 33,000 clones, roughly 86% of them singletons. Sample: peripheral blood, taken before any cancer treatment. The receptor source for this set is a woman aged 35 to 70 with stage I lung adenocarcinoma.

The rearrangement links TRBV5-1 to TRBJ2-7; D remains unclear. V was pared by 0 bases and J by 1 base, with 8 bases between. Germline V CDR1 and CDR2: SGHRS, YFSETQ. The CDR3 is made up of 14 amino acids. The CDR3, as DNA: TGCGCCAGCAGCTTGGGGAGTTCTTCCTACGAGCAGTACTTC. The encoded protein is CASSLGSSSYEQYF.

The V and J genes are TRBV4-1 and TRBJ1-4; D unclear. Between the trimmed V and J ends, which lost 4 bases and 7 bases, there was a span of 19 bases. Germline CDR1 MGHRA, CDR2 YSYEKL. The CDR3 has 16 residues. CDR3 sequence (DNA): TGCGCCAGCAGCCTATTCTTGGACCCTAGGCGTGAAAAACTGTTTTTT. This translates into CASSLFLDPRREKLFF.

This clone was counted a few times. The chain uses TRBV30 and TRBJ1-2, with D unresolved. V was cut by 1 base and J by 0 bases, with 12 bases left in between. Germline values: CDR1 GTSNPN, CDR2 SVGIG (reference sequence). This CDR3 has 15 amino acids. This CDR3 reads CAWSGVRGANYGYTF. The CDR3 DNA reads TGTGCCTGGAGTGGGGTTCGTGGGGCTAACTATGGCTACACCTTC.

CDR3 protein: CASSSRTEGEKLFF. The CDR3 DNA reads TGTGCCAGCAGCTCTCGGACAGAAGGGGAAAAACTGTTTTTT. The V and J genes are TRBV11-3 and TRBJ1-4; tentative D call: TRBD1 (6 bases). This CDR3 spans 14 amino acids. V was trimmed by 4 bases and J by 8 bases, leaving 14 bases between them. The germline V gene encodes CDR1 SGHNT and CDR2 YENEEA.

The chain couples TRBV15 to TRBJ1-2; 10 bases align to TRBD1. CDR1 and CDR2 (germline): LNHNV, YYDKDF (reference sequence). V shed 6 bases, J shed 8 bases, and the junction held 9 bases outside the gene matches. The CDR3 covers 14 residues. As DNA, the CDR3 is TGTGCCACCAGTCTGACCGGGACAGGGGACGGCTACACCTTC. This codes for CATSLTGTGDGYTF.

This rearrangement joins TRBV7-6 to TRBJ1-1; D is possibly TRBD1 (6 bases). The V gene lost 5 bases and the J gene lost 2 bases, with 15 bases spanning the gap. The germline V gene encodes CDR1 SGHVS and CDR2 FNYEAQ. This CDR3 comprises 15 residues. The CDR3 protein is CASSRLGQTNTEAFF. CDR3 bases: TGTGCCAGCAGCCGCCTAGGACAGACAAACACTGAAGCTTTCTTT.

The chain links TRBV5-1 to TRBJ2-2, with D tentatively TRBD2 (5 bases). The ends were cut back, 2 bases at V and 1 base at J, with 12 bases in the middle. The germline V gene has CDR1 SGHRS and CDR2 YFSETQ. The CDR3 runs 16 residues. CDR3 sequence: CASSFIPAENTGELFF. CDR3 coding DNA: TGCGCCAGCAGCTTTATCCCAGCGGAGAACACCGGGGAGCTGTTTTTT.

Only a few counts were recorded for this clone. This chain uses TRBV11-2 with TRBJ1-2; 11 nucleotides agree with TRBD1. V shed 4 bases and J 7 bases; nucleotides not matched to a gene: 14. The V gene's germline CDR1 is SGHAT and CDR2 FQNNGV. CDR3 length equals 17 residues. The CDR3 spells CASSYGEGTGGTGGYTF. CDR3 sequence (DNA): TGTGCCAGCAGCTATGGAGAGGGGACAGGGGGAACGGGTGGCTACACCTTC.

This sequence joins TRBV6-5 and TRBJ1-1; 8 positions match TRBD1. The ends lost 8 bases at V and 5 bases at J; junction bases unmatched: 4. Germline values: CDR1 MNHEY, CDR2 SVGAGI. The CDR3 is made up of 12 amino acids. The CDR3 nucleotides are TGTGCCAGCGAACAGGGGGGGACTGAAGCTTTCTTT. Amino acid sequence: CASEQGGTEAFF.

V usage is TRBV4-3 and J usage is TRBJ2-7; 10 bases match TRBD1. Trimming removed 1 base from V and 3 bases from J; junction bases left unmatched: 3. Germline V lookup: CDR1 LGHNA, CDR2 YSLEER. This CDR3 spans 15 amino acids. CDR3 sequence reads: CASSQAGTGVYEQYF. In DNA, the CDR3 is TGCGCCAGCAGCCAAGCGGGGACAGGGGTCTACGAGCAGTACTTC.

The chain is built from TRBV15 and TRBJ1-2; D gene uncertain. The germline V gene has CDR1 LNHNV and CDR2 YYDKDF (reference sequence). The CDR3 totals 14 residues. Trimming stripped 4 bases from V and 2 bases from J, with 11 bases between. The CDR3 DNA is TGTGCCACCAGCACCGGAGCCGAAAACTATGGCTACACCTTC. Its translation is CATSTGAENYGYTF.